This passage covers 3 T cell receptor beta chains from one sample sequenced in a study of blood T cell repertoires in COVID-19. Here immunoSEQ multiplex PCR was the method, and the copy in TCRdb shows in-frame clones only, minus some. The table lists approximately 300,000 clones, approximately 90% of them singletons. Material: PBMCs or T cells enriched from blood (not recorded which). Receptors originate from a woman younger than 45 who had recovered from COVID-19.

DNA for the CDR3: TGTGCCAGCAGCCAAGTTCGAGGCGGGGAGCAGTTCTTC. The encoded protein is CASSQVRGGEQFF. The V and J genes are TRBV14 and TRBJ2-1; D might be TRBD2 (5 bases). This CDR3 comprises 13 residues. Germline V lookup: CDR1 SGHDN, CDR2 FVKESK. V dropped 1 base and J dropped 10 bases, with 11 bases sitting between them.

The chain combines TRBV5-1 with TRBJ1-4; TRBD1 matches at 7 bases. This CDR3 comprises 16 residues. Germline-derived CDR1 and CDR2 are SGHRS and YFSETQ. J gave up 8 bases and V 0 bases, and 10 bases lay outside the gene matches. CDR3 coding DNA: TGCGCCAGCAGCTTGGGGGACAGAGCGAATCACGAAAAACTGTTTTTT. Its translation is CASSLGDRANHEKLFF.

CDR3 nucleotides: TGTGCCAGCAGTGTCGGTGCAGGTCCCTCGGGGAGCTATGGCTACACCTTC. This encodes CASSVGAGPSGSYGYTF. The rearrangement links TRBV2 to TRBJ1-2; D unresolved. Germline V CDR1 and CDR2: SNHLY, FYNNEI. This CDR3 is built from 17 residues. V lost 4 bases to trimming and J lost 4 bases, with 22 bases between them.